Reported below is one T cell receptor beta chain. The antigen is unknown. CD45RO-negative, CCR7-positively selected cells formed the naive CD8 fraction, excluding terminally differentiated effector memory CD45RA+ cells. Produced via immunoSEQ multiplex PCR; TCRdb's table is partial and in-frame only. The sample yields around 2,000,000 clones, about 95% seen once. Germline CDR1 MNHNS, CDR2 SASEGT. The CDR3 consists of 19 residues. Trimming removed 3 bases at V and 0 bases at J, with 18 bases between. This sample stems from a study of shared clonotypes between healthy human individuals. Background on the study: Per donor, CD8 memory used one plate, CD8 naive used two, CD4 memory used three and CD4 naive used three. General observations from the study: Richness estimates generally favored naive over memory subsets. Clonotype sharing among donors was thought likely to change with sequencing depth.

The V and J genes are TRBV6-1 and TRBJ1-6; no firm D call. The sequencing input was naive CD8+ T cells sorted from blood. This TCR was recovered from a man aged 18 to 35 in good health. This chain's CDR3 is CASSEGGVYLSSYNSPLHF. Written as DNA, the CDR3 is TGTGCCAGCAGTGAGGGAGGAGTCTACCTGAGCTCCTATAATTCACCCCTCCACTTT.